The rows below give T cell receptor beta chains drawn from one sample of a study of blood T cell repertoires in COVID-19. Only in-frame clones appear in the TCRdb table, and some are missing; sequencing was by immunoSEQ multiplex PCR. In the table there are roughly 250,000 clones, just under 85% of which are singletons. The sequenced sample was peripheral blood. The origin of the receptors is an elderly woman with acute or convalescent COVID-19. Both conserved end residues are trimmed from each CDR3. Fields, in order: J gene, V gene, CDR3 protein.

TRBJ2-7,TRBV11-2,ASSSGQARQY
TRBJ2-3,TRBV5-1,ATTSGTGSTDTQY
TRBJ1-2,TRBV30,AWGGEGANYGYT
TRBJ1-1,TRBV2,ASSDRVNTEAF
TRBJ1-1,TRBV5-5,ASGRGQGARDEAF
TRBJ2-1,TRBV19,ASSSTGETYNEQF
TRBJ1-2,TRBV4-2,ASSQDQRQGGINYGYT
TRBJ2-3,TRBV28,ASSPTYTSLYSTDTQY
TRBJ1-2,TRBV12-3/TRBV12-4,ASSPNTNYGYT
TRBJ2-2,TRBV19,ASSIMGGNTGELF
TRBJ2-5,TRBV6-5,ASSWTGQETQY
TRBJ2-7,TRBV3-1/TRBV3-2,ASSQGPTYEQY
TRBJ1-1,TRBV5-1,ASSWTGGTEAF
TRBJ2-3,TRBV5-1,ASRLGTDTQY
TRBJ2-1,TRBV2,ASRRTSGGGEQF
TRBJ1-3,TRBV18,ASSLDQGSSGNTIY
TRBJ1-1,TRBV2,ASSPDNTGITEAF
TRBJ1-5,TRBV11-2,ASSRGSYQAQPQH
TRBJ2-7,TRBV27,ASSFTGVGEQY
TRBJ2-7,TRBV2,ASSVGERASYEQY
TRBJ2-7,TRBV7-8,ASSFAHMAGDSYEQY
TRBJ2-3,TRBV12-3/TRBV12-4,ASSLTSGDTQY
TRBJ2-6,TRBV19,ASRTSRGSSGANVLT
TRBJ1-4,TRBV7-8,ASSGRTGGFTNEKLF
TRBJ2-3,TRBV5-1,ASSLGRRGSGDTQY
TRBJ1-2,TRBV14,ASSLMDRVNGYT
TRBJ2-5,TRBV27,ASSLSSPRETQY
TRBJ1-5,TRBV28,ASNPGGGVNQPQH
TRBJ1-1,TRBV6-5,ASSYSITRSTEAF
TRBJ1-1,TRBV18,ASSPQHPDTEAF
TRBJ1-5,TRBV21-1,ASSKDGRGVGGNQPQH
TRBJ2-1,TRBV6-8,ASSYTSGGPRF
TRBJ1-2,TRBV19,ASSNGFKDSNYGYT
TRBJ1-1,TRBV15,ATSTLYQDTEAF
TRBJ1-3,TRBV6-2/TRBV6-3,ASSRTGSSGNTIY
TRBJ1-4,TRBV3-1/TRBV3-2,ASSAGTGKSGEKLF
TRBJ2-3,TRBV29-1,SVLLASIRTDTQY
TRBJ1-2,TRBV5-1,ASSPNQGAGGYT
TRBJ2-7,TRBV7-8,ASSLGQGSPGLSYEQY
TRBJ2-1,TRBV4-2,ASSQTSGVYEQF